This TCR beta chain was retrieved from a study of long-term antiretroviral therapy in people with HIV (dated 2022 in TCRdb). Study-wide context: The earliest samples were collected roughly a decade before the 2015 WHO recommendation for immediate ART, at a time when ART was usually postponed until CD4 counts fell. About 35% of the 30 participants with HIV were female. A total of approximately 200 cryopreserved PBMC samples came from a few dozen adults with confirmed HIV infection and were collected serially over a mean of approximately six years (range 1-12). This retrospective serial study examined whether starting ART and sustained HIV suppression were associated with changes in the composition and diversity of the TRB repertoire in peripheral blood. No cross-contamination during QIAcube processing was shown when test extractions of a monoclonal T-cell line were performed alongside about 30 polyclonal samples. Study-wide findings and limitations: Because pre-ART samples had limited cell numbers, profiling was done on unsorted PBMC rather than on sorted CD4+ and CD8+ T cells. Limited PBMC availability meant only the TCR beta chain was sequenced, without alpha chain pairing. Narrower CDR3 length ranges were observed in HIV repertoires than in controls, and an antigen-experienced repertoire with only a slight naive shift after ART was suggested by the network structure. Expanded TRB clones identified before ART initiation dominated the repertoire across all time points, though the dominance fluctuated and decreased in many PLHIV after ART. Inferences about post-ART repertoire changes were limited because no data were available on ART adherence, viral resistance or therapy changes. Starting ART was linked to a significant rise in TRB diversity, yet even after long-term ART the diversity remained significantly lower than in transplant donor controls. The samples were dated from the mid-2000s to the late 2010s, and the ART regimens that were used may be less effective than current ART regimens.

Inclusion was restricted to participants for whom at least one PBMC sample before ART initiation and at least two post-ART samples were available. Treatment was received in the United States of America by all participants with HIV. Before DNA extraction, cryopreserved samples containing about 0.95-10 million PBMC were thawed and washed. At the time of the earliest PBMC sample, participants with HIV were aged between roughly 23 and 60 years. Per participant, PBMC samples came from 1-4 timepoints prior to ART initiation and 2-8 timepoints following ART initiation, for a median of 7 samples. For every participant, serial HIV viral load, CD4+ T-cell count, ART history and demographic data were obtained. Genomic DNA was extracted from unsorted PBMC with a Qiagen kit on a QIAcube, with processing performed in batches of 12 samples. In regard to this clone: Its recognized antigen is unknown. Base qualities are not provided; no much larger clone lies one nucleotide away.

CDR1 is given as SNHLY and CDR2 as FYNNEI, both from the germline V gene. The CDR3, from cysteine to phenylalanine, totals 14 residues. Only the CDR3 DNA stays, 42 bases, in frame from base 1. The junction carries 12 bases between V and J, which are trimmed by 3 bases and 4 bases respectively. The immunoSEQ hsTCRB v3.0 assay was used at survey level resolution for TRB variable region sequencing. The target sequencing depth for TRB was roughly 40,000-55,000 T-cell genomes per sample. An Illumina MiSeq with a v3 150-cycle kit was used to sequence the pooled TRB libraries. Regarding the original processing steps: Analysis of repertoires was carried out in R inside a reproducible Nextflow workflow spanning QC, data transformation and analysis. LymphoSeq2, an R package for AIRR-Seq data exploration, was used to implement custom analyses. After excluding a few samples that yielded fewer than 5000 total TRB sequences, some 190 HIV repertoires remained for analysis. Among the approximately 200 retained HIV repertoires, approximately 57 were collected before ART initiation and approximately 130 were collected after ART initiation. Repertoires were downsampled to 5000 TRB nucleotide sequences, and summary statistics were averaged over 100 downsampling iterations. TRB sequences were retained for analysis only if CDR3 regions of at least seven amino acids were present. A Shannon entropy-derived clonality score and the Gini coefficient were used to measure diversity. In the repertoire networks, any two of the top 5000 CDR3 amino acid sequences were linked whenever the two sequences differed by an edit distance of one. GLIPH2 predicted antigen specificity groups and MHC restriction for TRB CDR3 amino acid sequences. To flag known CMV, EBV, HIV or tissue antigen associations, CDR3 amino acid sequences were matched against VDJdb and McPAS-TCR. Pre-ART, post-ART and control groups were compared with Wilcoxon signed-rank tests and Holm-Bonferroni correction. The table was pulled from immuneACCESS by TCRdb, which kept in-frame rearrangements only. Such tables lose some clones; where checked, under half of the loss comes from unresolved V genes, and the rest has no known cause. V and J calls plus clone size are reproduced from that table; the DNA served to infer D and trimming. In all, the sample holds about 34,000 clones, and around 90% of those were seen once. The biggest ten clones account for under 15% of the sample.

The V gene is TRBV2 and the J gene is TRBJ1-1; TRBD1 is a possible D gene, resting on 5 matching bases. The receptor was isolated from a man aged 18 to 35 with HIV. The specimen was unsorted PBMCs, collected 1.1 years after starting antiretroviral therapy. The DNA sequence is given as TGTGCCAGCAGTGATCGGATTCAGGGCACTGAAGCTTTCTTT. This translates into CASSDRIQGTEAFF.